What follows is one T cell receptor beta chain and its context. This entry is derived from a study of blood T cell repertoires in COVID-19. Study-wide background: Italy, Spain and the United States were the sources of the convalescent and acute COVID-19 samples.

CDR1 and CDR2 from the germline V gene are MNHNY and SVGAGI (reference sequence). J was trimmed by 4 bases and V by 5 bases; bases with no gene match: 10. The CDR3 has 15 amino acids. The authors' processing: The assay estimated nucleated cells by amplifying reference gene primers. Measured with immunoSEQ multiplex PCR; TCRdb has only the in-frame clones, and not every one. V, J and clone size are those of that table, while D and trimming were read from the DNA. The data show some 120,000 clones, with roughly 88% seen just once and 0.75% to 0.9% held by the top ten. This chain links TRBV6-6 with TRBJ1-2; 7 bases align to TRBD1. The sequence came from a woman aged 50 to 65 with active or convalescent COVID-19. The specimen was peripheral blood. The CDR3 nucleotides read TGTGCCAGCAGTATAATCCGGGACAGCGCCTATGGCTACACCTTC. It is translated as CASSIIRDSAYGYTF.